This T cell receptor (beta chain) was observed in a study of blood T cells in healthy people across ages. Primed by a sample-barcoded 5' primer and a J-beta primer mix, a second PCR proceeded for 7 to 11 cycles. Using its own MiXCR run on the 5' RACE reads, TCRdb lists one record per CDR3 protein. The table lists under 800,000 distinct CDR3 sequences, about 40% of them singletons. This clonotype was seen many times. Trimming shortened V by 3 bases and J by 0 bases, and 12 bases separated the two germline ends. The CDR3 is 16 residues long. Per germline, CDR1 KGHSH and CDR2 LQKENI. The sequence was collected from an older woman in good health. The rearrangement uses TRBV18 and TRBJ2-4; no reliable D call. Sequenced sample: blood. The DNA for the CDR3 is TGTGCCAGCTCACCTCAGGCAGAGCTAGCCAAAAACATTCAGTACTTC. Protein: CASSPQAELAKNIQYF.